The 26 T cell receptor beta chains presented below share a single source sample, sequenced in a study of shared clonotypes between healthy human individuals. The data were produced by immunoSEQ multiplex PCR, yet TCRdb's version contains in-frame clones alone and is incomplete. Among around 2.3 million clones, approximately 96% were seen once, and the ten largest hold 0.1% to 0.15%. Material for sequencing was naive CD4+ T cells sorted from blood. The sample's subset: CD45RA+ positively selected. Receptors were obtained from a man younger than 35 in good health.

The J gene is TRBJ2-5, the V gene TRBV6-5, with 11 bases lining up with TRBD2. The CDR3 length is 16 residues. Unmatched junction bases numbered 7, after V lost 4 bases and J lost 3 bases. Looked up from germline, CDR1 is MNHEY and CDR2 is SVGAGI. Written as DNA, the CDR3 is TGTGCCAGCAGTTCAGGATTGGGACTAGCGGAAGAGACCCAGTACTTC. Its translation is CASSSGLGLAEETQYF.

This chain uses TRBV28 with TRBJ2-7, with D unclear. CDR3 length: 15 amino acids. Trimming removed 3 bases from V and 2 bases from J, with 14 bases in between. Germline assignment: CDR1 MDHEN and CDR2 SYDVKM. CDR3 sequence: CASSFGGSKTYEQYF. The CDR3 DNA is TGTGCCAGCAGTTTTGGCGGCTCCAAAACCTACGAGCAGTACTTC.

In its sample, this clone was seen once. The rearrangement joins TRBV11-2 to TRBJ2-7; 7 nucleotides match TRBD1. CDR3 size: 15 residues. The germline gives CDR1 SGHAT, CDR2 FQNNGV. Trimming took 0 bases from V and 6 from J; bases not matched to a gene: 8. The CDR3 protein is CASSLEGKGAGEQYF. In DNA, the CDR3 is TGTGCCAGCAGCTTAGAAGGGAAGGGGGCCGGCGAGCAGTACTTC.

The V call is TRBV18, the J call TRBJ1-1; no firm D call. V was pared by 3 bases and J by 3 bases, with 11 bases between. The germline V gene has CDR1 KGHSH and CDR2 LQKENI. The CDR3 sequence is 14 residues long. CDR3 coding DNA: TGTGCCAGCTCACCCCTTGGATCGGACACTGAAGCTTTCTTT. This codes for CASSPLGSDTEAFF.

The chain joins TRBV7-2 to TRBJ1-5, with D maybe TRBD1 (5 bases). The CDR3 is made up of 17 amino acids. Germline V gene lookup returns CDR1 SGHTA and CDR2 FQGNSA. Trimming cost V 2 bases and J 0 bases, with 14 bases left between them. The DNA of the CDR3 is TGTGCCAGCAGCTTACGGCCAGGGACCTTTAGCAATCAGCCCCAGCATTTT. This sequence encodes CASSLRPGTFSNQPQHF.

The chain has TRBV6-6 and TRBJ2-7; TRBD2 agrees at 12 bases. V shed 9 bases and J 4 bases; nucleotides not matched to a gene: 7. Germline V gene data show CDR1 as MNHNY and CDR2 as SVGAGI (reference sequence). The CDR3 is 14 residues long. This CDR3 is CASYPSGGAYEQYF. In DNA form, the CDR3 reads TGTGCCAGTTACCCTAGCGGGGGGGCTTACGAGCAGTACTTC.

The V gene is TRBV18, the J gene TRBJ2-7, with TRBD1 matching over 11 bases. Germline lookup yields CDR1 KGHSH and CDR2 LQKENI. CDR3 length equals 16 residues. V dropped 3 bases and J dropped 0; count of bases not matched to a gene: 4. CDR3 protein: CASSPLGTGGSYEQYF. The CDR3 DNA follows: TGTGCCAGCTCACCGTTAGGGACAGGGGGCTCCTACGAGCAGTACTTC.

V gene TRBV18 combines with J gene TRBJ2-1, with TRBD1 matching over 7 bases. The junction had 5 bases not matched to a gene; V was cut back by 3 bases and J by 6 bases. The V gene's germline CDR1 is KGHSH and CDR2 LQKENI. The CDR3 length is 14 residues. In DNA, the CDR3 is TGTGCCAGCTCACCGGGGACAGATCGCAATGAGCAGTTCTTC. Encoded protein: CASSPGTDRNEQFF.

The rearrangement joins TRBV9 to TRBJ2-3, with D possibly being TRBD2 (5 bases). V lost 3 bases, J lost 4 bases, and 15 bases lay in between. Germline V lookup: CDR1 SGDLS, CDR2 YYNGEE. This CDR3 comprises 15 residues. The CDR3 bases are TGTGCCAGCAGCGATTTTTCGGGAAACTCAGATACGCAGTATTTT. Residues: CASSDFSGNSDTQYF.

The chain employs TRBV25-1 and TRBJ2-2; no firm D call. Germline V CDR1 and CDR2: MGHDK, SYGVNS. This CDR3 contains 15 residues. The V end lost 0 bases, the J end lost 1 base, and 6 bases lay between the germline ends. CDR3 region: CASSEYGRNTGELFF. The DNA for the CDR3 is TGTGCCAGCAGTGAATATGGCAGGAACACCGGGGAGCTGTTTTTT.

The rearrangement uses TRBV18 and TRBJ2-7; D is perhaps TRBD1 (6 bases). The length of the CDR3 is 14 residues. The V gene's germline CDR1 is KGHSH and CDR2 LQKENI. V dropped 1 base and J dropped 3 bases, with 10 bases sitting between them. For the CDR3, the DNA is TGTGCCAGCTCACCACAAAGGGGGTTCTACGAGCAGTACTTC. Its translation: CASSPQRGFYEQYF.

V is TRBV25-1 and J is TRBJ1-6, with D possibly matching TRBD1 (6 bases). From germline, CDR1 is MGHDK and CDR2 SYGVNS. Trimming took off 6 bases at V and 7 bases at J, with 19 bases between the two ends. This CDR3 is built from 16 residues. CDR3 sequence reads: CASSQGQVGGNSPLHF. The CDR3 nucleotides read TGTGCCAGCAGCCAGGGGCAGGTGGGGGGGAATTCACCCCTCCACTTT.

J is TRBJ1-2 and V is TRBV4-1; the D gene is possibly TRBD1 (5 bases). V dropped 1 base and J dropped 7 bases, with 13 bases sitting between them. CDR1 is MGHRA and CDR2 is YSYEKL in the germline V gene. The CDR3 totals 14 residues. CDR3 bases: TGCGCCAGCAGCCAAGGTACGGGGACTTTTGGCTACACCTTC. Encoded protein: CASSQGTGTFGYTF.

The J gene is TRBJ1-2, the V gene TRBV27; D call uncertain. Trimming shortened V by 1 base and J by 0 bases, and 12 bases separated the two germline ends. Germline-derived CDR1 and CDR2 are MNHEY and SMNVEV (reference sequence). The CDR3 is 16 amino acids. The CDR3 is CASSLLAEWSNYGYTF. As DNA, the CDR3 is TGTGCCAGCAGTTTATTGGCAGAGTGGTCTAACTATGGCTACACCTTC.

This rearrangement joins TRBV6-6 to TRBJ1-3; D unresolved. The CDR3 has 12 residues. V was clipped by 6 bases and J by 7 bases, with 10 bases between them. Germline V gene sequence: CDR1 MNHNY, CDR2 SVGAGI (reference sequence). The CDR3 sequence is CASSLGENTIYF. CDR3 in DNA: TGTGCCAGCAGCCTCGGGGAGAACACCATATATTTT.

The chain is built from TRBV10-3 and TRBJ2-1; D is undetermined. CDR1 ENHRY and CDR2 SYGVKD come from the germline V gene. Trimming pared 7 bases from V and 7 bases from J, leaving 8 bases between. The CDR3 has 11 amino acids. The CDR3, as DNA: TGTGCCATCAACGAAAGAAATGAGCAGTTCTTC. Its protein product is CAINERNEQFF.

The rearrangement links TRBV5-1 to TRBJ2-7; D possibly uses TRBD1 or TRBD2 (5 bases each). The length of the CDR3 is 14 residues. V was cut by 4 bases and J by 3 bases, with 14 bases left in between. Per the germline V gene, CDR1 is SGHRS and CDR2 is YFSETQ. The CDR3 DNA reads TGCGCCAGCAGCCTGACGTGGGACGGCTACGAGCAGTACTTC. Amino acid sequence: CASSLTWDGYEQYF.

CDR3 sequence: CASSPGQENSPLHF. In DNA form, the CDR3 reads TGTGCCAGCAGCCCGGGACAGGAGAATTCACCCCTCCACTTT. The rearrangement links TRBV7-6 to TRBJ1-6; 8 positions agree with TRBD1. The CDR3 length is 14 residues. Germline V gives CDR1 SGHVS, CDR2 FNYEAQ. V dropped 5 bases and J dropped 7; count of bases not matched to a gene: 4.

The V gene is TRBV6-6, the J gene TRBJ1-5; perhaps TRBD1 as D (5 bases). V was pared by 6 bases and J by 7 bases, with 13 bases between. From germline, CDR1 is MNHNY and CDR2 SVGAGI (reference sequence). This CDR3 comprises 13 residues. The CDR3 DNA is TGTGCCAGCAGAATGACAGCTCGGCAGCCCCAGCATTTT. As protein: CASRMTARQPQHF.

Note on this clone: The same CDR3 arises from other DNA sequences in this sample as well. The CDR3 here is CASSQDRGYEQYF. DNA for the CDR3: TGCGCCAGCAGCCAAGATAGGGGGTACGAGCAGTACTTC. The chain uses TRBV4-3 and TRBJ2-7; TRBD1 might be the D (6 bases). The CDR3 sequence is 13 residues long. V gave up 0 bases and J gave up 4 bases, with 7 bases separating them. Looked up from germline, CDR1 is LGHNA and CDR2 is YSLEER.

CDR3: CASSDEWGWYGYTF. The CDR3 nucleotides are TGTGCCAGCAGTGATGAATGGGGTTGGTATGGCTACACCTTC. J is TRBJ1-2 and V is TRBV6-1; D uncertain. Trimming pared 3 bases from V and 5 bases from J, leaving 13 bases between. Per germline, CDR1 MNHNS and CDR2 SASEGT. This CDR3 has 14 residues.

Notes on this clone: This sample also contains other DNA sequences that code for the same CDR3. The chain uses TRBV20-1 and TRBJ2-5; the D is unclear. This CDR3 contains 11 residues. The germline V gene encodes CDR1 DFQATT and CDR2 SNEGSKA (reference sequence). Trimming cost V 0 bases and J 5 bases, with 4 bases left between them. CDR3 in amino acids: CSARDLETQYF. DNA for the CDR3: TGCAGTGCTAGAGATTTGGAGACCCAGTACTTC.

The chain recombines TRBV5-5 with TRBJ1-4; maybe TRBD1 (5 bases). Germline CDR1 SGHKS, CDR2 YYEKEE (reference sequence). This CDR3 is 19 amino acids long. Trimming shortened V by 4 bases and J by 2 bases, and 24 bases separated the two germline ends. The CDR3 bases are TGTGCCAGCAGCCAGGACAACAGGAGGCTTTTGAGGACTAATGAAAAACTGTTTTTT. Its protein product is CASSQDNRRLLRTNEKLFF.

The rearrangement uses TRBV5-4 and TRBJ1-5, with D maybe TRBD1 (5 bases). The V gene's germline CDR1 is SGHNT and CDR2 YYREEE (reference sequence). The CDR3 contains 14 residues. Trimming shortened V by 0 bases and J by 5 bases, and 9 bases separated the two germline ends. The CDR3 loop reads CASSLEGPDQPQHF. CDR3 coding DNA: TGTGCCAGCAGCTTGGAGGGGCCGGATCAGCCCCAGCATTTT.

The genes are TRBV29-1 and TRBJ1-4, with D tentatively TRBD1 (5 bases). CDR1 and CDR2 (germline): SQVTM, ANQGSEA. The CDR3 has 15 amino acids. Trimming pared 6 bases from V and 1 base from J, leaving 15 bases between. CDR3 residues: CSVRKATGTNEKLFF. The CDR3 nucleotides read TGCAGCGTAAGGAAGGCAACAGGAACTAATGAAAAACTGTTTTTT.

The chain is built from TRBV25-1 and TRBJ2-3, with 8 bases that match TRBD2. After removal of 5 bases from V and 2 bases from J, the junction contained 6 bases not matched to a gene. This CDR3 contains 15 residues. The germline V gene encodes CDR1 MGHDK and CDR2 SYGVNS. CDR3 region: CASSQLAANTDTQYF. CDR3 nucleotide sequence: TGTGCCAGCAGTCAACTAGCGGCAAACACAGATACGCAGTATTTT.